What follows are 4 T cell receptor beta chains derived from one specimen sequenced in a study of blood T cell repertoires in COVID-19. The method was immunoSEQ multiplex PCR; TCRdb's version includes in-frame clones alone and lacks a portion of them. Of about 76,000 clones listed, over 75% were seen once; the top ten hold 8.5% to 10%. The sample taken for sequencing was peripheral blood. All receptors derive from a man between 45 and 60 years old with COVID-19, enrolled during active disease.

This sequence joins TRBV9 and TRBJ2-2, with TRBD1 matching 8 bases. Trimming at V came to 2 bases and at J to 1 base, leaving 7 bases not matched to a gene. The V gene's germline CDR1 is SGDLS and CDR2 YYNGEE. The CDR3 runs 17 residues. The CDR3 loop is CASSVGPGGGNTGELFF. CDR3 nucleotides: TGTGCCAGCAGCGTGGGACCAGGGGGCGGGAACACCGGGGAGCTGTTTTTT.

The CDR3 reads CAWGTGNSNQPQHF. Here the CDR3 DNA reads TGTGCCTGGGGGACAGGGAACAGCAATCAGCCCCAGCATTTT. The chain is built from TRBV30 and TRBJ1-5; TRBD1 agrees at 9 bases. Losses at the gene ends were 5 bases for V and 1 base for J; bases not matched to a gene: 3. CDR1 and CDR2 (germline): GTSNPN, SVGIG (reference sequence). The CDR3 runs to 14 residues.

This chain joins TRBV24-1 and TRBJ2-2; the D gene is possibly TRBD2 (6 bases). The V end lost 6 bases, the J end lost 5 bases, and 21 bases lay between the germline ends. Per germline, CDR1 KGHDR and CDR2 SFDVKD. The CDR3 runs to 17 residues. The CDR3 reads CATSIYPGPRGTGELFF. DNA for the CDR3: TGTGCCACCAGTATATACCCCGGGCCCCGGGGGACCGGGGAGCTGTTTTTT.

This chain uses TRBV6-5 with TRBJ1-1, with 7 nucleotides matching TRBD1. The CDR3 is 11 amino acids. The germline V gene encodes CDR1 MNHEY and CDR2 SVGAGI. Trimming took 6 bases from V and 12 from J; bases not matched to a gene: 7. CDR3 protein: CASRRDSQTFF. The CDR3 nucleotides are TGTGCCAGCAGGCGGGACAGTCAAACTTTCTTT.